This T cell receptor beta chain was identified in a study of vaccination effects on CD4 cells after COVID-19. As concerns this clone: Its specificity is not known.

Clones were read by immunoSEQ multiplex PCR, and TCRdb kept only the in-frame ones, dropping some. The data show 67,000 or so clones, roughly 72% seen once. Antigen-specific CD4+ T cells were first expanded with viral peptide pools by the ViraFEST assay and only then sequenced. Cells that had been cultured for 10 days were the source of isolated CD4+ T cells. Nucleocapsid antibodies were negative in the vaccine recipients, who had never had SARS-CoV-2 infection. CDR1 and CDR2 (germline): SGHRS, YFSETQ. V dropped 4 bases and J dropped 1; count of bases not matched to a gene: 6. The CDR3 has 16 amino acids.

Material: CD4+ T cells from PBMCs cultured with HCoV-OC43 spike peptides, obtained before COVID-19 vaccination. Regarding subset: HCoV-OC43 spike overlapping peptide pool stimulation. This TCR came from a human donor who received a COVID-19 vaccine. The gene calls are TRBV5-1 and TRBJ2-3; 10 bases align to TRBD2. DNA for the CDR3: TGCGCCAGCAGCCCACCCGGGACTAGCGGCACAGATACGCAGTATTTT. This translates into CASSPPGTSGTDTQYF. Full variable domain (missing parts from reference TRBV5-1 and TRBJ2-3): KAGVTQTPRYLIKTRGQQVTLSCSPISGHRSVSWYQQTPGQGLQFLFEYFSETQRNKGNFPGRFSGRQFSNSRSEMNVSTLELGDSALYLCASSPPGTSGTDTQYFGPGTRLTVL.